The rows below give T cell receptor beta chains drawn from one sample of a study of post-analysis software for immune sequencing data. TCRdb re-called the PCR reads through MiXCR, storing one row per CDR3 protein. The sample includes approximately 730,000 distinct CDR3 sequences, about 43% seen only once; the top ten take roughly 4.5%. The sequenced sample was blood. The receptors shown here come from a girl under 18 with multiple sclerosis. Each CDR3 is given with its conserved first and last residue. A D gene is named only where the DNA matches it firmly. Size is stated for part of the rows, as once, few or many counts, or as a class when the clone is expanded.

j_call d_call v_call clone_size cdr3_aa cdr3_nt
TRBJ1-4 TRBD1 TRBV6-5 few CASSDRATNEKLFF TGTGCCAGCAGCGACAGGGCAACTAATGAAAAACTGTTTTTT
TRBJ2-6 - TRBV6-5 - CASSYRGGGPGANVLTF TGTGCCAGCAGTTACCGTGGAGGGGGGCCCGGGGCCAACGTCCTGACTTTC
TRBJ1-1 - TRBV7-8 few CASSPQRMNTEAFF TGTGCCAGCAGCCCGCAACGTATGAACACTGAAGCTTTCTTT
TRBJ2-3 TRBD2 TRBV29-1 few CSVEGGTSGSTDTQYF TGCAGCGTTGAAGGGGGAACTAGCGGGAGCACAGATACGCAGTATTTT
TRBJ2-3 TRBD2 TRBV20-1 - CGARGTSGYTDTQYF TGCGGTGCCCGCGGGACTAGCGGATACACAGATACGCAGTATTTT
TRBJ2-1 - TRBV4-2 - CASSQGIADPWANEQFF TGTGCCAGCAGCCAAGGAATCGCGGACCCTTGGGCCAATGAGCAGTTCTTC
TRBJ2-1 - TRBV7-3 - CASDISGPPGNEQFF TGTGCCAGCGACATTAGCGGCCCTCCGGGGAATGAGCAGTTCTTC
TRBJ2-6 - TRBV10-2 few CASSESSGQGLFGANVLTF TGCGCCAGCAGTGAGTCATCGGGGCAGGGACTCTTTGGGGCCAACGTCCTGACTTTC
TRBJ2-7 - TRBV6-5 - CASSYEVLSSYNEQYF TGTGCCAGCAGTTACGAGGTGTTAAGCTCCTACAATGAGCAGTACTTC
TRBJ1-5 TRBD1 TRBV6-5 - CANKAWDSYNQPQHF TGTGCCAACAAAGCCTGGGACAGTTACAATCAGCCCCAGCATTTT
TRBJ1-1 - TRBV6-5 - CASSLQGGSEAFF TGTGCCAGCAGTTTACAGGGCGGGAGTGAAGCTTTCTTT
TRBJ2-3 - TRBV12-3/TRBV12-4 - CASSLALGLNTQYF TGTGCCAGCAGTTTAGCCCTGGGGCTGAATACGCAGTATTTT
TRBJ2-7 - TRBV20-1 - CSAHWREPLEQYF TGCAGTGCGCACTGGCGGGAACCCCTGGAGCAGTACTTC
TRBJ2-5 - TRBV24-1 - CATSALRGETQYF TGTGCCACCAGTGCCCTCCGGGGAGAGACCCAGTACTTC
TRBJ2-7 TRBD1 TRBV6-2/TRBV6-3 - CASSSYDRVNYEQYF TGTGCCAGCAGCTCATACGACAGGGTGAACTACGAGCAGTACTTC
TRBJ2-5 - TRBV18 many CASSPPGEETQYF TGTGCCAGCTCACCACCGGGGGAAGAGACCCAGTACTTC
TRBJ2-3 TRBD2 TRBV29-1 - CSVEGGNHSTDTQYF TGCAGCGTTGAGGGGGGGAATCACTCGACAGATACGCAGTATTTT
TRBJ2-1 - TRBV20-1 - CSAQGAGYYNEQFF TGCAGTGCCCAAGGTGCAGGGTACTACAATGAGCAGTTCTTC
TRBJ2-3 - TRBV7-3 few CASSLGYGQPHTDTQYF TGTGCCAGCAGCTTGGGATATGGGCAACCCCACACAGATACGCAGTATTTT
TRBJ2-1 TRBD2 TRBV12-3/TRBV12-4 - CASNTAGGNEQFF TGTGCCAGCAACACCGCGGGGGGAAATGAGCAGTTCTTC
TRBJ2-1 - TRBV7-8 - CASSLDRDLMHEQFF TGTGCCAGCAGCTTAGATCGGGACTTAATGCATGAGCAGTTCTTC
TRBJ1-4 TRBD1 TRBV20-1 - CSAPFQGELFF TGCAGTGCACCGTTCCAGGGGGAACTGTTTTTT
TRBJ2-5 TRBD1 TRBV10-3 - CAISDRDRGQETQYF TGTGCCATCAGTGACCGGGACAGGGGCCAAGAGACCCAGTACTTC
TRBJ2-4 - TRBV6-2/TRBV6-3 - CASSYWRSIQGNIQYF TGTGCCAGCAGTTACTGGAGATCGATTCAGGGTAACATTCAGTACTTC